These T cell receptor beta chains were read from a single sample in a study of blood T cell repertoires in COVID-19. Sequencing was performed with immunoSEQ multiplex PCR; in TCRdb, only in-frame clones are kept and a portion is missing. Of roughly 310,000 clones in the sample, approximately 87% were seen once. The source material was peripheral blood. The receptor set was obtained from a woman aged 50 to 60 with active or convalescent COVID-19. Each CDR3 is given with its conserved first and last residue. Fields, in order: V gene, J gene, clone size, CDR3 protein. Not all rows give a size; the values are once, few, many and, for expanded clones, a class.

TRBV28,TRBJ2-1,NA,CASRAGAAGSYNEQFF
TRBV28,TRBJ1-1,NA,CASSTPGDFTEAFF
TRBV27,TRBJ2-2,NA,CASSFDRGTGELFF
TRBV2,TRBJ2-3,NA,CASSNYQRDTQYF
TRBV28,TRBJ2-5,NA,CASSGGVETQYF
TRBV28,TRBJ2-7,once,CASSSSPGQGLYEQYF
TRBV28,TRBJ1-4,NA,CASSSSGTTNEKLFF
TRBV14,TRBJ1-1,NA,CASSQDRGAFF
TRBV20-1,TRBJ2-7,once,CSAADYEQYF
TRBV11-2,TRBJ2-1,NA,CASSSWGERYNEQFF
TRBV3-1/TRBV3-2,TRBJ1-2,NA,CASSQDNRGYTF
TRBV7-9,TRBJ2-2,once,CASSSGTTTHGELFF
TRBV28,TRBJ2-2,NA,CASSLGHTGELFF
TRBV7-2,TRBJ2-1,NA,CASSPARGYEQFF
TRBV30,TRBJ2-1,NA,CAWRAYAGRSYNEQFF
TRBV19,TRBJ1-5,NA,CASRGMIGTLSNQPQHF
TRBV27,TRBJ1-2,few,CASSPSGARGYTF
TRBV7-2,TRBJ1-4,NA,CASSLGNRGGEKLFF
TRBV25-1,TRBJ2-2,NA,CASSEQATGELFF
TRBV28,TRBJ1-2,NA,CAIEPRGSGYTF
TRBV28,TRBJ1-2,NA,CASNVYNYGYTF
TRBV2,TRBJ2-3,NA,CASTDTQYF
TRBV9,TRBJ1-2,NA,CASSSQRTGQYTF
TRBV28,TRBJ1-1,NA,CASIHEGNTEAFF
TRBV25-1,TRBJ1-1,NA,CASSEFGAGRGNTEAFF
TRBV7-9,TRBJ2-1,once,CASSLAGQGGNEQFF
TRBV7-2,TRBJ2-7,NA,CASSRRQGAYEQYF
TRBV11-2,TRBJ2-5,NA,CASSLDLGGVEGETQYF
TRBV24-1,TRBJ2-3,NA,CATSDTGGTDTQYF
TRBV6-1,TRBJ1-1,NA,CASSRTGNTEAFF
TRBV7-9,TRBJ2-7,NA,CASSLAPGLAGGSYEQYF
TRBV7-3,TRBJ2-3,NA,CASSLTTVDTQYF
TRBV28,TRBJ2-7,few,CASSPGTGSYEQYF
TRBV4-1,TRBJ2-5,NA,CASKGLAGETQYF
TRBV19,TRBJ1-5,NA,CASNKGGQPQHF
TRBV7-2,TRBJ1-1,NA,CASSSGGTLNTEAFF
TRBV29-1,TRBJ1-1,NA,CSVLGTVDISKKNTEAFF
TRBV19,TRBJ1-1,NA,CASSIGTGRTEAFF
TRBV7-9,TRBJ1-2,NA,CASSLVSQGNYGYTF
TRBV6-2/TRBV6-3,TRBJ1-6,NA,CASSKSTPDNSPLHF
TRBV5-4,TRBJ1-1,NA,CASSPDSQNTEAFF
TRBV5-1,TRBJ1-2,few,CASSLGDRDYGYTF
TRBV11-2,TRBJ1-2,NA,CASSLGGQHTF
TRBV27,TRBJ2-2,NA,CASSASRGTGELFF
TRBV12-5,TRBJ2-2,NA,CASALTGASKGTGELFF